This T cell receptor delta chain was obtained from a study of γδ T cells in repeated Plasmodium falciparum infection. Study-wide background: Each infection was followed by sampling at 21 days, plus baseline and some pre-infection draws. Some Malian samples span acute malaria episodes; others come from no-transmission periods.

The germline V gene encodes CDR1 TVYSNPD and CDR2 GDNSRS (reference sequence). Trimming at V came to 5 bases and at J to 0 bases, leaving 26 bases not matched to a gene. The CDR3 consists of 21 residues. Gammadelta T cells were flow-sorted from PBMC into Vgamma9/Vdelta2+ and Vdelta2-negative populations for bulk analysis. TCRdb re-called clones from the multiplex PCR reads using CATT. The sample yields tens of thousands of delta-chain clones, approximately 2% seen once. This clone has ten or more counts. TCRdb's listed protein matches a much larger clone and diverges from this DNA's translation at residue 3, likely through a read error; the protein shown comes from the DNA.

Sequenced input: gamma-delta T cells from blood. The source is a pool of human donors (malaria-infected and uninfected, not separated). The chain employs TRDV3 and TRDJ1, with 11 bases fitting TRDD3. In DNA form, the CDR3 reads TGTGCCCTTACCTACCCCTCCTACTGGGGGATAGCATCCTTGTACACCGATAAACTCATCTTT. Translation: CALTYPSYWGIASLYTDKLIF.